Listed here is a single T cell receptor beta chain. These data come from a study of blood T cell repertoires in COVID-19. Per germline, CDR1 SNHLY and CDR2 FYNNEI. The CDR3 contains 13 residues. The V gene lost 7 bases and the J gene lost 9 bases, with 13 bases spanning the gap. Produced via immunoSEQ multiplex PCR; TCRdb's table is partial and in-frame only. The table records around 25,000 clones, 81% of them present only once. Sequencing was carried out using peripheral blood. The sequence was collected from a man in his 70s with acute or convalescent COVID-19. The rearrangement links TRBV2 to TRBJ1-6, with D possibly matching TRBD1 (6 bases). The CDR3 spells CASTRTEGSPLHF. CDR3 nucleotide sequence: TGTGCCAGCACCCGGACAGAAGGTTCACCCCTCCACTTT.